The T cell receptor beta chain described here comes from a study of blood T cell repertoires in COVID-19. Looking at the study overall: Both acute and convalescent COVID-19 samples were obtained from the United States, Italy and Spain.

Assay used: immunoSEQ multiplex PCR; TCRdb lists only in-frame clones, some missing. The sample holds approximately 98,000 clones, about 85% seen once. Per the germline V gene, CDR1 is WSHSY and CDR2 is SAAADI. The length of the CDR3 is 18 residues. The V gene end was trimmed by 5 bases and the J gene end by 7 bases; junction bases not matched to a gene: 19. The genes are TRBV10-2 and TRBJ1-4, with 7 nucleotides matching TRBD1. Sequenced input: peripheral blood. This clonotype was obtained from a woman in her 70s with acute or convalescent COVID-19. This CDR3 is CASSRGGDSAPRSEKLFF. The CDR3 DNA follows: TGCGCCAGCAGTCGTGGCGGGGACAGCGCACCACGAAGTGAAAAACTGTTTTTT.